The text below deals with one T cell receptor beta chain. Antigen unknown. This sample stems from a study of T cell repertoires in cytomegalovirus infection. The wider study: Well-studied HLA-B-restricted CMV epitopes were used in the study alongside recently identified HLA-C-restricted ones. TCR beta signatures that were public indicated CMV infection and matching HLA type. Study observations and caveats: HLA-C-restricted CMV clonotypes gave the most frequent clonotype in two of eight donors.

MiXCR, applied by TCRdb to the reads, yields one record per CDR3 protein. The repertoire includes about 150,000 distinct CDR3 sequences, 32% of them detected once, and roughly 47% sits in the top ten. The clonotype comes from a human donor in good health (CMV status not recorded). Some clones in this sample may be carry-over from other donors' samples. Sequences were derived from CD8+ T cells from cultured PBMCs, sampled from culture after CMV antigen stimulation.

The CDR3 loop is CSAITPGGTEAFF. DNA for the CDR3: TGCAGTGCTATAACTCCGGGGGGCACTGAAGCTTTCTTT. The chain has TRBV20-1 and TRBJ1-1, with TRBD1 as a possible D gene (5 bases). Germline lookup yields CDR1 DFQATT and CDR2 SNEGSKA (reference sequence). Trimming removed 4 bases from V and 4 bases from J, with 13 bases in between. The CDR3 length is 13 residues.